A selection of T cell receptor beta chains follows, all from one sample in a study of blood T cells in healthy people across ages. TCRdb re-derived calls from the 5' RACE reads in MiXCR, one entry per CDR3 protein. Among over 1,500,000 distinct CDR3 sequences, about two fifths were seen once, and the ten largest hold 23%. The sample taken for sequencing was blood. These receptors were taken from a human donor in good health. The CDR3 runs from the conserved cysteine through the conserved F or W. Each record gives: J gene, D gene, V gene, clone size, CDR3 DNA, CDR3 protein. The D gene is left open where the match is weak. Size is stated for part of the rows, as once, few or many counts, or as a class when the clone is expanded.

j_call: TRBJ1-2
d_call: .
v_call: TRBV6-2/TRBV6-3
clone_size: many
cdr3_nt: TGTGCCAGCACCCGAAGGACAAGTGATGGCTACACCTTC
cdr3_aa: CASTRRTSDGYTF

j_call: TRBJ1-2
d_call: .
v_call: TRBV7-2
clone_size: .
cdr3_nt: TGTGCCAGCAGCTTATCCACCTGGCTAGATAACTATGGCTACACCTTC
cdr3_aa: CASSLSTWLDNYGYTF

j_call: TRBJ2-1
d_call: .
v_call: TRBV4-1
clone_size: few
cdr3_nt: TGCGCCAGCAGCCAAGATAGTCCGGCAGTCTCCTACAATGAGCAGTTCTTC
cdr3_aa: CASSQDSPAVSYNEQFF

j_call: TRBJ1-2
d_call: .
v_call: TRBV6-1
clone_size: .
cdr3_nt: TGTGCCAGCAGTGAAGGGGAGGGAGGTAACTATGGCTACACCTTC
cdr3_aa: CASSEGEGGNYGYTF

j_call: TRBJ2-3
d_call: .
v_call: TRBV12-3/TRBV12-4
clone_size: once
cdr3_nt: TGTGCCGGCAGTTTGGGATCAGATACGCAGTATTTT
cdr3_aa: CAGSLGSDTQYF

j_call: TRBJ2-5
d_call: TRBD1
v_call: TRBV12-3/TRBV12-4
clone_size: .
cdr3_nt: TGTGCCAGCAGCTTACGGGGACAGGGGGCTTTTTTGGAGACCCAGTACTTC
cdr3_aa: CASSLRGQGAFLETQYF

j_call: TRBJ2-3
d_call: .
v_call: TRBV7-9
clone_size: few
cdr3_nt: TGTGCCAGCAGACCACGGGACCCAGATACGCAGTATTTT
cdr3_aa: CASRPRDPDTQYF

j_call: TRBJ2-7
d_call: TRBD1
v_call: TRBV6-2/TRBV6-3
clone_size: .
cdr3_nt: TGTGCCAGCAGCTCATGGGGACAGCCCTACGAGCAGTACTTC
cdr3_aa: CASSSWGQPYEQYF

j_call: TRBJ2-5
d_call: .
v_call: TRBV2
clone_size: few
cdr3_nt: TGTGCCAGCAGTGGGCTTAAGCTATCAGGGACCCAGTACTTC
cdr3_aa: CASSGLKLSGTQYF

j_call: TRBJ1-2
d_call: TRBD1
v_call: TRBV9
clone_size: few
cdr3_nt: TGTGCCAGCAGCCCTAATACCGGGACAGGGTATGGCTACACCTTC
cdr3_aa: CASSPNTGTGYGYTF

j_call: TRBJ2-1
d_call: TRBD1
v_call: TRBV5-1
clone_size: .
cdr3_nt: TGCGCCAGCAGCGAGGGGACAGGACAAGTAAATGAGCAGTTCTTC
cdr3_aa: CASSEGTGQVNEQFF

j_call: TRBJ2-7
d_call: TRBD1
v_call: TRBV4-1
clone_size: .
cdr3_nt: TGCGCCAGCAGCCAAGAGGGGACAGGAGGTTCCTACGAGCAGTACTTC
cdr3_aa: CASSQEGTGGSYEQYF

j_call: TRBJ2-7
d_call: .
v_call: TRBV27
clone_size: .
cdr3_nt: TGTGCCAGCAGTTTTGTTGGTGGGGGGTTCTACGAGCAGTACTTC
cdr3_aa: CASSFVGGGFYEQYF

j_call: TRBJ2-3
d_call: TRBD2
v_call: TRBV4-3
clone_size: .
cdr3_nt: TGCGCCAGCAGCCCATGGACTAGAGCAGATGCGCAGTATTTT
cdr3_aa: CASSPWTRADAQYF